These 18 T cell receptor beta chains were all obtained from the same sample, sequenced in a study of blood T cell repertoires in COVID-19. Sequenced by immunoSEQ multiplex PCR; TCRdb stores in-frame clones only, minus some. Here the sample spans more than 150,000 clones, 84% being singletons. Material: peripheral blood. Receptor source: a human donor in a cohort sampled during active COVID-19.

The CDR3 protein is CASGLPKDRGYQETQYF. CDR3 in DNA: TGTGCTAGTGGTTTGCCCAAGGACAGGGGCTATCAAGAGACCCAGTACTTC. The chain combines TRBV12-5 with TRBJ2-5, with TRBD1 matching 9 bases. This CDR3 spans 17 amino acids. V lost 2 bases and J lost 2; bases outside the gene matches: 9. Germline CDR1 reads LGHNT; CDR2 reads FRNRAP.

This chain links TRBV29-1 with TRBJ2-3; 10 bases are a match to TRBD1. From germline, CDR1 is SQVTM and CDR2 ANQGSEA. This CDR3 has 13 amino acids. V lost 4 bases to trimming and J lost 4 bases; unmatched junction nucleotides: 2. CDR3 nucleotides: TGCAGCGTTGGACAGGGGGCATCAGATACGCAGTATTTT. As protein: CSVGQGASDTQYF.

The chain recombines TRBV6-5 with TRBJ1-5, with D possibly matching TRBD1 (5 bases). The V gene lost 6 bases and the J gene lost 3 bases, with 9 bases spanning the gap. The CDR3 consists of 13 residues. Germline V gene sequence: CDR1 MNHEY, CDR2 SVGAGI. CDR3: CASRSGYNQPQHF. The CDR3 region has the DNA TGTGCCAGCAGATCAGGGTACAATCAGCCCCAGCATTTT.

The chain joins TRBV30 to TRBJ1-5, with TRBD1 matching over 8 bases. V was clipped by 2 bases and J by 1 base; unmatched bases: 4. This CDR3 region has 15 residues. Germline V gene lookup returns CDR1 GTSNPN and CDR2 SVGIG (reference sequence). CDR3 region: CAWSPRTGSNQPQHF. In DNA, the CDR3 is TGTGCCTGGAGTCCGAGGACAGGGAGCAATCAGCCCCAGCATTTT.

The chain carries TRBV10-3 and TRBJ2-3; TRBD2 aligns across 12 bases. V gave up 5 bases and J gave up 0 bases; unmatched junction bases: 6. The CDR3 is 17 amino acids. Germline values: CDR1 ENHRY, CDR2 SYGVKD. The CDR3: CAISMTSGGTSTDTQYF. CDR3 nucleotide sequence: TGTGCCATCAGTATGACTAGCGGGGGTACTAGCACAGATACGCAGTATTTT.

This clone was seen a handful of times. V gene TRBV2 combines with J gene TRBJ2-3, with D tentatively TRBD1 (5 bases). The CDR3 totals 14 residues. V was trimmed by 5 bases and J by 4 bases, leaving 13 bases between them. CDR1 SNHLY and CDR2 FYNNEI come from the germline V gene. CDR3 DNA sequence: TGTGCCAGCAGTAACAACAGGATATCAGATACGCAGTATTTT. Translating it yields CASSNNRISDTQYF.

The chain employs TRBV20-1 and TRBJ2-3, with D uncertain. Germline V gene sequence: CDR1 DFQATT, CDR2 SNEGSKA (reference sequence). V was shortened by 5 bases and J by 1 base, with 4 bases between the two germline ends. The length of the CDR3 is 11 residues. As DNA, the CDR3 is TGCAGTGCTGCGGGCACAGATACGCAGTATTTT. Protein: CSAAGTDTQYF.

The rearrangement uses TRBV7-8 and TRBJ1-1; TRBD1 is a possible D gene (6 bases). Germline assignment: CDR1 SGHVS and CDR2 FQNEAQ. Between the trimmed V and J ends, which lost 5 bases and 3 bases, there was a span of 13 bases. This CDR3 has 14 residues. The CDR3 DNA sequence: TGTGCCAGCAGCCCGTTGGACAGAGACACTGAAGCTTTCTTT. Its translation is CASSPLDRDTEAFF.

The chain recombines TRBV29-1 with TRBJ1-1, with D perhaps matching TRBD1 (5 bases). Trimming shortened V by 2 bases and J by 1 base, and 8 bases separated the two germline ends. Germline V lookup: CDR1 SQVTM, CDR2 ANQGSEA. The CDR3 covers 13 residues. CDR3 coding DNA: TGCAGCGTTGAATGGGGGGGGAACACTGAAGCTTTCTTT. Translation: CSVEWGGNTEAFF.

CDR3 region: CASSLVPGENQPQHF. DNA of the CDR3: TGTGCCAGCAGCTTAGTTCCGGGAGAGAATCAGCCCCAGCATTTT. V usage is TRBV7-6 and J usage is TRBJ1-5, with D uncertain. The ends were cut back, 1 base at V and 4 bases at J, with 11 bases in the middle. The CDR3 is made up of 15 amino acids. Germline assignment: CDR1 SGHVS and CDR2 FNYEAQ.

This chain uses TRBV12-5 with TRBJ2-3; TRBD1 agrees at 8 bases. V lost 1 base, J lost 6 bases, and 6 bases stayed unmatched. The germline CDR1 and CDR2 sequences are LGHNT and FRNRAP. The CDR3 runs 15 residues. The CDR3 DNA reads TGTGCTAGTGGTTTGGCGGCAGGGGGCCAGGATACGCAGTATTTT. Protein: CASGLAAGGQDTQYF.

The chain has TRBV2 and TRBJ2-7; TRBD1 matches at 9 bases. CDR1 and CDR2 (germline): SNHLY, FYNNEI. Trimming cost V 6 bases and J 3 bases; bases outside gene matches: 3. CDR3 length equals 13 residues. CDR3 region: CASRTGGGYEQYF. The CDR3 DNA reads TGTGCCAGCAGGACAGGGGGAGGCTACGAGCAGTACTTC.

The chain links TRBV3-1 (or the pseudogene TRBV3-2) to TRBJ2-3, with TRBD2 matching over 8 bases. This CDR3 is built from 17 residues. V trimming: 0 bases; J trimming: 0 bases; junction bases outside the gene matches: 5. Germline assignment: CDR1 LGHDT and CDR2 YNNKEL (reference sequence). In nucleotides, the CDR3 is TGTGCCAGCAGCCAAGAACGGGGGGGAGTAAGCACAGATACGCAGTATTTT. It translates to CASSQERGGVSTDTQYF.

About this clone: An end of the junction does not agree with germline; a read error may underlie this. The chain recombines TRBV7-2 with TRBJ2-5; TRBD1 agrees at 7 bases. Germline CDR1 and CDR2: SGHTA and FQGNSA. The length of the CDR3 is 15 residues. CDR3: CASSQLGQNQATQYF. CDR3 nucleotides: TGTGCCAGCAGCCAATTGGGACAGAACCAAGCGACCCAGTACTTC.

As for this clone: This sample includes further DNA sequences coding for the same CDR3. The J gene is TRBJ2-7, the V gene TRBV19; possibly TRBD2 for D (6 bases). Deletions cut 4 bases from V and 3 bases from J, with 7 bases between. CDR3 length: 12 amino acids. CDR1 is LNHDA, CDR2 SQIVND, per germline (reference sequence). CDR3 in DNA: TGTGCCAGTAGTAGGGGAGGCTACGAGCAGTACTTC. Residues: CASSRGGYEQYF.

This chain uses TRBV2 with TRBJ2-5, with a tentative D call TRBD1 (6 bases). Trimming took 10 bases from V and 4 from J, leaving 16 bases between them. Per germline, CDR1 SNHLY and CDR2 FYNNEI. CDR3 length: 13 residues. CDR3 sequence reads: CAKGTLTSETQYF. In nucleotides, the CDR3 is TGTGCCAAAGGGACATTAACTTCAGAGACCCAGTACTTC.

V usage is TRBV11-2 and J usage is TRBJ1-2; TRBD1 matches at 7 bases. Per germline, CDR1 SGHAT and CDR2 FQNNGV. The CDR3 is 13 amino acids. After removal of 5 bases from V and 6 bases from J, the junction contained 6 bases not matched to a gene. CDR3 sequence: CASSPTGLNGYTF. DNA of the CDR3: TGTGCCAGCAGCCCGACAGGGTTAAATGGCTACACCTTC.

The CDR3 region has the DNA TGCGCCAGCAGCCAAGTGGCACCAGCTAACTATGGCTACACCTTC. Its translation: CASSQVAPANYGYTF. This chain joins TRBV4-1 and TRBJ1-2, with no clear D. From germline, CDR1 is MGHRA and CDR2 YSYEKL. CDR3 length: 15 residues. V lost 1 base to trimming and J lost 0 bases, with 9 bases between them.